The present TCR beta chain was sequenced within a study of blood T cell repertoires in COVID-19. Study-level background: PBMCs, B-cell-depleted T cells, or T cells provided the cDNA or gDNA that made up the material.

The assay was immunoSEQ multiplex PCR, and TCRdb's table has in-frame clones only and misses some. The profile shows about 140,000 clones, more than 75% of them singletons. CDR3 length: 14 residues. Germline assignment: CDR1 SGHAT and CDR2 FQDESV (reference sequence). V trimming: 3 bases; J trimming: 6 bases; junction bases outside the gene matches: 6. Sequences were obtained from peripheral blood. The chain has TRBV11-1 and TRBJ1-2; TRBD1 aligns across 8 bases. The TCR originated in a man aged 55-75 years with acute or convalescent COVID-19. The CDR3 DNA reads TGTGCCAGCAGCTTGGGACAGGATGCCAATGGCTACACCTTC. It is translated as CASSLGQDANGYTF.